Listed below are T cell receptor beta chains from one sample, sequenced in a study of blood T cell repertoires in COVID-19. The method was immunoSEQ multiplex PCR; TCRdb's version includes in-frame clones alone and lacks a portion of them. The table records about 220,000 clones, around 88% of them present only once. The material sequenced was PBMCs or T cells enriched from blood (not recorded which). The receptors here all came from a woman aged 45-65 years with acute COVID-19. CDR3s include the opening cysteine and the closing phenylalanine or tryptophan. Each record gives: J gene, CDR3 length, V gene, CDR3 protein.

TRBJ2-3	16	TRBV27	CASSSGLAVTTDTQYF
TRBJ2-4	16	TRBV27	CASSLAGGGGKNIQYF
TRBJ2-1	14	TRBV12-2	CASRLAEGRNEQFF
TRBJ2-7	14	TRBV7-3	CASSLGGKPYEQYF
TRBJ2-7	17	TRBV7-9	CASSLGPVRGRGYEQYF
TRBJ2-2	16	TRBV19	CASSRGSQAGTGELFF
TRBJ2-5	16	TRBV5-4	CASSRFPLAGGLRGYF
TRBJ1-5	15	TRBV19	CASSPGPGGNQPQHF
TRBJ2-7	15	TRBV5-1	CASSLAVLGDYEQYF
TRBJ2-3	14	TRBV29-1	CSAVDRVLTDTQYF
TRBJ2-7	15	TRBV9	CASSASSRASYEQYF
TRBJ2-1	12	TRBV2	CATADSYNEQFF
TRBJ1-3	17	TRBV28	CASSPWGRLLLGNTIYF
TRBJ1-4	14	TRBV7-2	CASSRSALGEKLFF
TRBJ2-7	17	TRBV4-1	CASSHGTGTGGKYEQYF
TRBJ1-6	16	TRBV4-1	CASSQAGQGANSPLHF
TRBJ2-3	17	TRBV5-6	CASSLDITSGITDTQYF
TRBJ2-2	15	TRBV27	CASSDQGATAGELFF
TRBJ2-3	15	TRBV5-1	CASSLAVVGTDTQYF
TRBJ2-7	14	TRBV6-5	CASSYGTGGYEQYF
TRBJ2-3	14	TRBV28	CASSLTISTDTQYF
TRBJ2-5	15	TRBV30	CAWNHQAGVGETQYF
TRBJ2-4	14	TRBV5-1	CASSLRDRGDIQYF
TRBJ2-1	16	TRBV28	CASSLRAGNPYNEQFF
TRBJ1-1	15	TRBV7-3	CASSLGQGMNTEAFF
TRBJ2-3	18	TRBV18	CASSPGRVGASGTDTQYF
TRBJ2-3	17	TRBV9	CASSTGIGTYKADTQYF
TRBJ1-1	13	TRBV4-1	CASSQDAGTEAFF
TRBJ1-2	14	TRBV4-1	CASSQGGTAGGYTF
TRBJ2-1	15	TRBV5-1	CASKPSGRAGNEQFF
TRBJ2-2	13	TRBV27	CASSFGGAGELFF